Reported below is one TCR beta chain. Its antigen has not been determined. No base-level quality is on record; no much larger clone is a single base apart. Its CDR3 holds 15 amino acids, cysteine through phenylalanine. The read is trimmed to its CDR3 DNA, 45 bases read in frame from base 1. CDR1 and CDR2 are read off the germline V gene as SGDLS and YYNGEE. V drops 3 bases and J drops 4 bases, leaving 15 bases in between. The data stem from a study of cytomegalovirus exposure and HLA in healthy donors (dated by TCRdb to about 2017). As for the study more broadly: According to a later analysis, the 120 or so validation repertoires were produced on the same platform as the roughly 720 repertoires of the first cohort. To predict cytomegalovirus infection status, the study brought together high-throughput TCR immunosequencing, statistical association of individual TCRs with disease status, and machine learning. The study aimed to test whether signatures of past pathogen exposure could be identified by cataloging public T cell receptors. Along with the roughly 700-subject first cohort, a separate validation cohort of about 110 different subjects was used.

The donors belonged to the validation cohort of approximately 130 subjects, which was separate from the approximately 680-subject first cohort. Study-wide conclusions, independent of this receptor: Across donors, most TCR sequences were observed very rarely, whereas some public TCRs were present in many individuals. The classifier was reported to diagnose cytomegalovirus status with high specificity and sensitivity in both the original and validation cohorts. A few of the identified cytomegalovirus-associated TCR beta chains were confirmed in vitro to be specific for cytomegalovirus antigens. A later analysis lacked HLA typing for the validation cohort, so it scored co-occurrence in that cohort across all 110 or so repertoires. In the study, 150 to 200 TCR beta chains were listed as associated with cytomegalovirus. In a later analysis, TCRs clustered in the first cohort were found to also tend to co-occur in the approximately 120 validation repertoires, with 85% to 95% of cluster scores above 0. The authors suggested that the approach could potentially be extended to other disease states and immunological phenotypes.

Libraries were constructed by the immunoSEQ multiplex PCR assay. As for how the authors treated the data: A statistical classification framework was developed to diagnose cytomegalovirus status using the catalog of TCR beta chain sequences. TCRdb mirrors the immuneACCESS table, restricted to in-frame sequences. Some clones are absent from its copies; in checked studies, under half trace to an unresolved V gene, and the reason for the others is unknown. V, J and clone size reflect that table, while D and trimming were determined from the DNA. The sample data list about 250,000 clones, and roughly 87% of these were observed just once. The ten largest clones take up around 13% of the sample.

Sequenced: PBMCs. The origin of this receptor is a man aged 18 to 29 in good health and CMV-seropositive. This sequence uses TRBV9 and TRBJ2-3; the best D guess is TRBD1, with 5 bases matching. The CDR3 protein is CASSEWAVTADTQYF. DNA sequence: TGTGCCAGCAGCGAGTGGGCCGTGACAGCAGATACGCAGTATTTT.